This T cell receptor (beta chain) was recovered during a study of cytomegalovirus exposure and HLA in healthy donors (dated by TCRdb to about 2017). About the investigation overall: In an earlier analysis of several hundred of the donors, 276 Gb of sequence data and approximately 120 million unique TCR beta sequences from about 190 million T cells were reported. The study was designed to test whether signatures of past pathogen exposure could be identified by cataloging public T cell receptors. Five DR-DQ haplotypes were treated as single units for association and clustering because of strong linkage in the cohort. Rather than using new phenotypic data, the later analysis identified candidate immune exposures from TCR beta sequences and from how often those sequences occurred across donors. A later analysis re-analyzed previously published TCR beta repertoires from 660 or so donors and added high-resolution HLA genotyping to study TCR occurrence patterns. To decide whether each TCR beta V gene segment behaved as functional or pseudogenic, an earlier analysis of fewer than 750 of the donors relied on high-throughput TCR beta sequencing. The number of typed donors differed by locus: about 620-640 for A, B, C, DRB1 and DQB1; some 540 for DQA1; 606 for DPA1; and about 450 for DPB1. Genome-wide SNP genotypes for about 55% of the roughly 670 donors were used in a later genetic analysis, which treated that subset as a discovery cohort. Along with the roughly 670-subject first cohort, a separate validation cohort of over a hundred different subjects was used. Of the roughly 400 genotyped donors, roughly 80% were placed in the genetic ancestry cluster associated with self-reported Caucasian donors. High-throughput TCR immunosequencing, statistical association of individual TCRs with disease status, and machine learning were combined to predict cytomegalovirus infection status. All discovery cohort repertoires had been generated using a single sequencing platform. Donor age, sex, ethnicity and CMV serostatus were collected together with the repertoire data. An early release covering roughly 640 HLA-typed donors comprised about 300 gigabases of sequencing data and roughly 85 million unique TCR sequences. Across around 400 genotyped donors of the cohort, an average of about 240,000 unique TCR beta nucleotide sequences per donor were sequenced, and roughly 17% of those sequences were non-productive. Class I and class II HLA loci were covered by the typing at four-digit resolution. The T cell repertoires of 666 subjects were profiled by immunosequencing and related to cytomegalovirus serostatus.

What the authors observed across the whole study: It was suggested by the authors that the approach could potentially be generalized to other disease states and immunological phenotypes. In a later genetic analysis, fewer N-insertions in productive TCRs were reported among donors in an Asian-associated ancestry cluster than the approximately 670-donor mean. In the study, about 150 TCR beta chains were listed as associated with cytomegalovirus. Some IMGT-functional V segments, including TRBV6-2 and TRBV6-3, could not be distinguished by the 87-base-pair reads and were therefore excluded. CMV serostatus was the only immune exposure information available for the cohort. Cytomegalovirus status was reported to be diagnosed by the classifier with high specificity and sensitivity in both the original and validation cohorts. The presence/absence analyses assumed that sequencing depth was roughly uniform across donors, and that assumption may not be true. A later analysis found that most CMV-associated TCR beta chains appeared HLA-restricted, with HLA associations seemingly driven largely by CMV exposure. An earlier analysis of around 600 of the donors showed that most TCR beta V segments appeared in productive rearrangements either about 87% or about 30% of the time, which broadly matched IMGT annotations. HLA typing was unavailable for some donors at each locus, so association tests used only the typed subset. In this cohort, only TCR beta chains were sequenced, and detectable features were limited by the absence of alpha or paired-chain data. A later analysis found that HLA-associated TCR beta chains were more clonally expanded and had lower generation probabilities than equally common non-associated chains. Linkage disequilibrium might explain the correlated functional status among segregating V segments, but an unknown experimental factor could not be excluded. Three of the identified cytomegalovirus-associated TCR beta chains were confirmed in vitro to be specific for cytomegalovirus antigens. A cluster of highly shared sequence variants was judged likely to be a technical artifact of the sequencing pipeline. V-gene and J-gene trimming of TCR beta chains was associated with a missense DCLRE1C variant in a later genetic analysis, and the association was replicated in an independent cohort. A further reported finding was that TCR beta sequences accurately predicted the HLA-A and HLA-B alleles for most subjects in the first cohort. Several of the top co-occurrence clusters appeared to be linked to parvovirus B19, influenza, CMV and Epstein-Barr virus, according to a later analysis. At a false discovery rate of 0.05, a later analysis linked under 20,000 TCR beta sequences to specific HLA alleles. Assigning TCR associations to individual alleles was difficult when HLA alleles, especially DR and DQ, strongly co-occurred. Over 15 rarely observed V segments, including chromosome 9 orphons, were excluded from the earlier analysis of several hundred of the donors because counts were too low. While some public TCRs were present in many individuals, most TCR sequences turned up only very rarely across donors. In a later analysis, the rate of TCR association differed among HLA loci, with DRB1 alleles having the most associated TCRs and HLA-C alleles having the fewest.

The cohort consisted of 650 to 700 healthy bone marrow donors. All cohort members were sampled while nominally healthy, although unrecorded immune exposures were likely present. The donor was CMV seronegative and belonged to the group of 350 to 400 seronegative cohort members. Every donor gave a peripheral blood sample, and the peripheral blood mononuclear cells from that sample were used for TCR beta sequencing. The Qiagen DNeasy Blood Extraction Kit was used to extract genomic DNA from the blood cell samples. The library came from the immunoSEQ multiplex PCR assay. The multiplex PCR relied on a mix of 60 forward primers for TCR Vbeta segments and 13 reverse primers for TCR Jbeta segments. A multiplex PCR assay on genomic DNA amplified the CDR3 region of rearranged TCR beta genes. Amplified TCR beta libraries were sequenced as 87-base-pair reads on the Illumina HiSeq System. The authors' analysis ran thus. A later analysis counted around 72 million unique TCR beta chains across the roughly 700 repertoires, and 10 million to 11 million of these chains were shared by at least two donors. A nearest-neighbor algorithm error-corrected the raw reads and collapsed the reads into unique sequences, merging closely related sequences to remove PCR and sequencing errors. To assign V, D and J gene segments, CDR3 sequences were aligned to IMGT reference sequences. For a sequence to be retained, a match of at least six nucleotides was required to both a V gene segment and a J gene segment. A rearrangement counted as productive if the CDR3 had no stop codons and remained in frame with V and J, and every other rearrangement counted as non-productive. CDR3 was defined by IMGT convention, running from the second conserved V-encoded cysteine to the conserved J-encoded phenylalanine. The earlier analysis of about 570 of the donors excluded any sequence lacking an unambiguous match to a single V gene segment. An earlier analysis of just under 600 of the donors called V segments functional above 56.7% productive rearrangements and segregating when the between-donor standard deviation exceeded 5%. A statistical classification framework was developed to diagnose cytomegalovirus status using the catalog of TCR beta chain sequences. A later analysis assigned V and J genes by comparing TCR nucleotide sequences with IMGT/GENE-DB human TR gene sequences. In a later analysis, CDR3 sequences and most-parsimonious VDJ recombination scenarios were assigned using the TCRdist pipeline. In a later analysis, each TCR beta chain was defined by its CDR3 amino acid sequence together with its V-gene family, and reads without a unique V-gene family were excluded. A later analysis removed 450 to 600 highly shared, low-generation-probability nucleotide sequences to deal with suspected cross-contamination and a sequencing artifact. In a later analysis, a clonal expansion index for each public chain was calculated from normalized within-repertoire ranks of inferred template counts. A later analysis computed generation probabilities with a VDJ recombination model fitted to out-of-frame rearrangements, and checked the results against IGoR. In a later analysis, TCR-TCR, TCR-HLA and TCR-CMV co-occurrence was scored with hypergeometric tests, and a repertoire-size bias correction was applied to TCR pairs. To estimate false discovery rates, a later analysis permuted the HLA or CMV assignments 20 times. A later analysis grouped co-occurring TCRs with DBSCAN, adding TCRdist sequence similarity when clustering within HLA-allele-positive subsets. Co-occurrence clustering excluded repertoires with fewer than 30,000 or more than 120,000 public chains, plus five with anomalous nucleotide sharing. TCRdb carries this immuneACCESS record with in-frame sequences only. Its versions omit some clonotypes, under half of them owing to an unresolved V gene in the studies checked, with the rest unexplained. Clonal size and the V and J genes are those of that table, whereas D and trimming came from the DNA. The sample profile shows 120,000 or so clones; more than 80% of them were found once. The ten largest clones add up to approximately 2% of the sample.

In regard to this clone: The clone's antigen remains unknown. No base quality information exists; no much larger clone differs at one position.

Including cysteine and phenylalanine, the CDR3 has 16 amino acids. CDR3 DNA only is kept here, 48 bases in frame from base 1. Here V drops 4 bases and J drops 5 bases, and the junction holds 6 bases not matched to any gene. The germline V gene sets CDR1 to SGHTA and CDR2 to FQGNSA. The sequenced material came from PBMCs. This TCR derives from a middle-aged man in good health and CMV-seronegative. The rearrangement combines TRBV7-2 with TRBJ2-2, and 11 junctional nucleotides match TRBD2. The base sequence is TGTGCCAGCAGCTCCCCGAGACTAGCGGGGACCGGGGAGCTGTTTTTT. It encodes CASSSPRLAGTGELFF.